These T cell receptor beta chains were read from a single sample in a study of neurological immune-mediated disorders. TCRdb called the 5' RACE reads again in MiXCR, with one record for every CDR3 protein. The sample yields about 21,000 distinct CDR3 sequences, approximately 15% seen once. The source material was PBMCs. The receptors stem from a female donor with HTLV-1-associated myelopathy (HAM/TSP). CDR3s include the opening cysteine and the closing phenylalanine or tryptophan. A D gene is named only where the DNA matches it firmly. Some rows have no size entry. The others give once, few or many, or a class for an expanded clone.

cdr3_length,j_call,v_call,clone_size,d_call,cdr3_aa,cdr3_nt
14,TRBJ1-1,TRBV20-1,-,-,CSALLGTKNTEAFF,TGCAGTGCCTTGCTGGGGACTAAGAACACTGAAGCTTTCTTT
17,TRBJ2-1,TRBV20-1,many,TRBD1,CSARGYTGTGTYNEQFF,TGCAGTGCTAGAGGGTACACCGGGACAGGGACCTACAATGAGCAGTTCTTC
15,TRBJ2-1,TRBV15,-,-,CATSSGRGSYNEQFF,TGTGCCACCAGCAGCGGGAGAGGTTCCTACAATGAGCAGTTCTTC
18,TRBJ1-5,TRBV4-1,many,-,CASSQAHIVTDSNQPQHF,TGCGCCAGCAGCCAAGCGCACATCGTAACCGATAGCAATCAGCCCCAGCATTTT
14,TRBJ2-2,TRBV12-3/TRBV12-4,many,TRBD1,CASNRGPGTGELFF,TGTGCCAGCAACAGGGGGCCCGGCACCGGGGAGCTGTTTTTT
16,TRBJ2-1,TRBV3-1,many,TRBD2,CASSPYGVAGVNEQFF,TGTGCCAGCAGCCCCTACGGGGTAGCGGGAGTCAATGAGCAGTTCTTC
13,TRBJ2-3,TRBV24-1,many,-,CATSDLQGDTQYF,TGTGCCACCAGTGATCTCCAGGGAGATACGCAGTATTTT
14,TRBJ1-2,TRBV4-1,many,-,CASSPRQENYGYTF,TGCGCCAGCAGCCCCCGACAGGAGAACTATGGCTACACCTTC
14,TRBJ1-2,TRBV20-1,many,TRBD1,CSARRDRPNYGYTF,TGCAGTGCTCGCAGGGACAGACCAAACTATGGCTACACCTTC
16,TRBJ1-6,TRBV21-1,many,-,CASSKEESSYNSPLHF,TGTGCCAGCAGCAAAGAAGAGTCCTCCTATAATTCACCCCTCCACTTT
14,TRBJ2-1,TRBV12-3/TRBV12-4,many,-,CASSPPALSGEQFF,TGTGCCAGCAGTCCACCGGCGCTGAGTGGTGAGCAGTTCTTC
13,TRBJ2-7,TRBV6-1,many,-,CASSFSGYYEQYF,TGTGCCAGCAGTTTTAGCGGTTACTACGAGCAGTACTTC
14,TRBJ2-1,TRBV6-2/TRBV6-3,medium-sized,-,CASGSPGIEDEQFF,TGTGCCAGCGGTAGCCCCGGGATCGAGGATGAGCAGTTCTTC
13,TRBJ2-1,TRBV20-1,many,-,CSARGIDYNEQFF,TGCAGTGCTAGAGGAATAGACTACAATGAGCAGTTCTTC
18,TRBJ1-6,TRBV11-2,many,TRBD1,CASSLRAGGSSYNSPLHF,TGTGCCAGCAGCTTACGGGCAGGGGGCAGCTCCTATAATTCACCCCTCCACTTT
13,TRBJ2-7,TRBV20-1,few,-,CSARENPDSEQYF,TGCAGTGCTAGAGAAAACCCCGACTCCGAGCAGTACTTC
11,TRBJ2-3,TRBV20-1,-,-,CSATPSGWQYF,TGCAGTGCTACCCCGTCTGGGTGGCAGTATTTT
15,TRBJ1-6,TRBV20-1,many,TRBD1,CSARTEGQYNSPLHF,TGCAGTGCTAGAACTGAGGGACAGTATAATTCACCCCTCCACTTT
14,TRBJ1-2,TRBV24-1,many,-,CATRPGGDDYGYTF,TGTGCCACCAGACCCGGTGGGGACGACTATGGCTACACCTTC
16,TRBJ2-7,TRBV3-1,many,TRBD1,CASSPRLGQSPYEQYF,TGTGCCAGCAGCCCAAGACTGGGACAGAGCCCCTACGAGCAGTACTTC
16,TRBJ2-7,TRBV20-1,many,TRBD2,CSARDEGLAGVGEQYF,TGCAGTGCTAGAGACGAGGGACTAGCGGGAGTAGGGGAGCAGTACTTC
13,TRBJ2-7,TRBV7-8,many,-,CASRPTGSYEQYF,TGTGCCAGCAGGCCAACAGGGTCCTACGAGCAGTACTTC
15,TRBJ1-3,TRBV7-2,many,-,CASSAAGAAGNTIYF,TGTGCCAGCAGCGCCGCGGGGGCGGCTGGAAACACCATATATTTT
14,TRBJ2-6,TRBV5-1,-,-,CASSLQTGANVLTF,TGCGCCAGCAGCTTGCAAACTGGGGCCAACGTCCTGACTTTC
14,TRBJ1-1,TRBV5-1,many,-,CASSQAGGYTEAFF,TGCGCCAGCAGCCAAGCCGGTGGGTATACTGAAGCTTTCTTT
15,TRBJ2-5,TRBV4-1,many,-,CASSQEAGLGETQYF,TGCGCCAGCAGCCAAGAAGCGGGCCTAGGAGAGACCCAGTACTTC
11,TRBJ2-7,TRBV3-1,many,-,CVSSHHYEQYF,TGTGTCAGCAGCCACCACTACGAGCAGTACTTC
11,TRBJ1-2,TRBV6-2/TRBV6-3,many,TRBD1,CAATGGLGYTF,TGTGCCGCGACAGGGGGCCTCGGCTACACCTTC
11,TRBJ2-1,TRBV20-1,-,-,CSAQGFNEQFF,TGCAGTGCCCAGGGGTTCAATGAGCAGTTCTTC
13,TRBJ2-2,TRBV6-2/TRBV6-3,many,TRBD2,CASSYGGAGELFF,TGTGCCAGCAGTTACGGGGGGGCCGGGGAGCTGTTTTTT
15,TRBJ2-2,TRBV5-1,many,-,CASSLGSGHTGELFF,TGCGCCAGCAGCTTGGGTTCGGGGCACACCGGGGAGCTGTTTTTT
13,TRBJ2-5,TRBV20-1,-,TRBD2,CSARGGLAAPQYF,TGCAGTGCTAGAGGGGGACTAGCGGCTCCCCAGTACTTC
14,TRBJ2-1,TRBV9,many,-,CASSIDGALNEQFF,TGTGCCAGCAGCATAGACGGGGCACTCAATGAGCAGTTCTTC
12,TRBJ1-2,TRBV5-1,many,TRBD1,CASSVDRVGYTF,TGCGCCAGCAGCGTCGACAGGGTCGGCTACACCTTC
19,TRBJ2-3,TRBV20-1,many,TRBD2,CSATLPSGRAVVDPDTQYF,TGCAGTGCCACTCTTCCTAGCGGGAGGGCCGTAGTCGACCCAGATACGCAGTATTTT
11,TRBJ1-1,TRBV5-6,many,-,CASIQGLEAFF,TGTGCCAGCATCCAGGGTCTTGAAGCTTTCTTT
17,TRBJ1-4,TRBV5-1,many,-,CASSPRLGVATNEKLFF,TGCGCCAGCAGCCCTCGGCTCGGGGTTGCAACTAATGAAAAACTGTTTTTT
15,TRBJ1-6,TRBV6-1,many,TRBD1,CASSEIDRGNSPLHF,TGTGCCAGCAGTGAAATCGACAGGGGTAATTCACCCCTCCACTTT
15,TRBJ1-4,TRBV5-1,many,TRBD1,CASSLGDRDNEKLFF,TGCGCCAGCAGCTTGGGGGACAGGGATAATGAAAAACTGTTTTTT
13,TRBJ1-1,TRBV29-1,many,-,CSVEGEVGTEAFF,TGCAGCGTTGAAGGGGAGGTGGGCACTGAAGCTTTCTTT
14,TRBJ2-3,TRBV5-1,many,TRBD1,CASSLDRGTDTQYF,TGCGCCAGCAGCTTGGACAGGGGAACAGATACGCAGTATTTT
12,TRBJ2-7,TRBV12-5,-,TRBD1,CASWDRGYEQYF,TGTGCTAGTTGGGACAGGGGCTACGAGCAGTACTTC
14,TRBJ2-3,TRBV20-1,many,-,CSARPSVSTDTQYF,TGCAGTGCTAGGCCTAGCGTTAGCACAGATACGCAGTATTTT
15,TRBJ2-3,TRBV19,many,-,CASSNPDGGTDTQYF,TGTGCCAGTAGTAATCCGGATGGCGGCACAGATACGCAGTATTTT
10,TRBJ1-1,TRBV29-1,many,-,CSVGFTEAFF,TGCAGCGTTGGTTTCACTGAAGCTTTCTTT
13,TRBJ1-1,TRBV7-8,many,-,CASSYRPNTEAFF,TGTGCCAGCAGCTACCGACCGAACACTGAAGCTTTCTTT
13,TRBJ2-7,TRBV6-5,many,TRBD2,CASSYSVAGKQYF,TGTGCCAGCAGTTACTCTGTAGCGGGAAAGCAGTACTTC
13,TRBJ2-3,TRBV20-1,many,-,CSAPVTSTDTQYF,TGCAGTGCGCCCGTCACTAGCACAGATACGCAGTATTTT
14,TRBJ2-3,TRBV24-1,many,TRBD2,CATSQAGVADTQYF,TGTGCCACCAGTCAAGCGGGAGTTGCAGATACGCAGTATTTT
16,TRBJ1-3,TRBV20-1,many,TRBD1,CSARHPDRASGNTIYF,TGCAGTGCTAGACACCCGGACAGGGCCTCCGGAAACACCATATATTTT
12,TRBJ1-1,TRBV29-1,medium-sized,-,CSVESLNTEAFF,TGCAGCGTTGAATCGCTGAACACTGAAGCTTTCTTT
14,TRBJ1-5,TRBV4-2,many,TRBD1,CASSQTGDDQPQHF,TGTGCCAGCAGCCAAACAGGGGATGATCAGCCCCAGCATTTT
14,TRBJ2-1,TRBV5-1,many,TRBD1,CASSLYGQDNEQFF,TGCGCCAGCAGCTTGTACGGACAGGACAATGAGCAGTTCTTC
22,TRBJ2-3,TRBV5-1,-,-,CASSFYICSARDSGRGTDTQYF,-
14,TRBJ2-7,TRBV7-9,many,-,CASSSTTLGHEQYF,TGTGCCAGCAGCTCCACGACCCTTGGGCACGAGCAGTACTTC
15,TRBJ1-2,TRBV29-1,-,-,CSVEESGGGSGGYTF,TGCAGCGTTGAAGAGAGTGGGGGCGGTTCGGGCGGCTACACCTTC
21,TRBJ2-1,TRBV5-1,once,-,CASSFYICSASDYLRYNEQFF,-
14,TRBJ2-2,TRBV6-5,many,-,CASSYLVNTGELFF,TGTGCCAGCAGTTACCTGGTGAACACCGGGGAGCTGTTTTTT
15,TRBJ2-7,TRBV4-3,many,-,CASSQNRALSYEQYF,TGCGCCAGCAGCCAAAACAGGGCTCTCTCCTACGAGCAGTACTTC